What follows are 30 T cell receptor beta chains derived from one specimen sequenced in a study of regulatory T cells in long-lasting Graves disease. Time point: persistent/refractory GD, antithyroid drugs over 5 years with positive TRAb. Preparation of the TCR library used RNA extracted from PBMCs. Through Arm-PCR of CDR3 regions and iRepertoire HTBI primers, TCR beta libraries were built. MiXCR was run by TCRdb on the multiplex PCR reads, yielding one entry per CDR3 protein. The sample lists hundreds of thousands of distinct CDR3 sequences, roughly 22% occurring once. Sequenced here: peripheral blood mononuclear cells (PBMCs), sampled when the disease was refractory, from a patient treated with antithyroid drugs. The receptors come from a female donor with Graves disease.

This clonotype showed up just once. As DNA, the CDR3 is TGTGCCAGTAGACCCCTTGCCGACACTTCCTATGGCTACACCTTC. It is translated as CASRPLADTSYGYTF. The chain is built from TRBV19 and TRBJ2-4; D gene ambiguous. The J call may be faulty, since TRBJ1-2 better matches the DNA end. The CDR3 contains 15 residues. Germline V gives CDR1 LNHDA, CDR2 SQIVND (reference sequence).

The sample holds a few counts of this clonotype. The V and J genes are TRBV6-4 and TRBJ1-1; D ambiguous. V dropped 8 bases and J dropped 0 bases, with 25 bases sitting between them. From germline, CDR1 is MRHNA and CDR2 SNTAGT. CDR3 length: 18 amino acids. CDR3 coding DNA: TGTGCCAGCCCTTGCAGGCCAGCAAAAGCCTCGTTGAACACTGAAGCTTTCTTT. It translates to CASPCRPAKASLNTEAFF.

This clonotype was picked up many times. The V and J genes are TRBV19 and TRBJ1-1; D unclear. Germline loops: CDR1 LNHDA, CDR2 SQIVND (reference sequence). The CDR3 is 13 residues long. V shed 3 bases and J shed 1 base, with 6 bases lying between them. The CDR3 sequence: CASSIEQNTEAFF. The CDR3 bases are TGTGCCAGTAGTATTGAACAGAACACTGAAGCTTTCTTT.

This clonotype showed up many times. CDR3: CASSDWVHLSYEQYF. The CDR3 coding sequence is TGTGCCAGCAGTGATTGGGTTCATCTCTCCTACGAGCAGTACTTC. This chain links TRBV6-1 with TRBJ2-7; D gene unclear. Trimming took 3 bases from V and 0 from J, leaving 12 bases between them. The CDR3 consists of 15 residues. CDR1 is MNHNS, CDR2 SASEGT, per germline.

In this sample, this clonotype turned up a few times. V gene TRBV6-5 combines with J gene TRBJ1-5; no firm D call. Germline CDR1 MNHEY, CDR2 SVGAGI. Trimming took off 0 bases at V and 7 bases at J, with 7 bases between the two ends. The CDR3 sequence is 13 residues long. The CDR3 DNA sequence: TGTGCCAGCAGTTACTCGTTCCGGCAGCCCCAGCATTTT. This sequence encodes CASSYSFRQPQHF.

About this clonotype: This clone may be a read error of a much larger clone one base away. The chain couples TRBV7-2 to TRBJ1-2; D remains unclear. CDR1 SGHTA and CDR2 FQGNSA come from the germline V gene. The CDR3 length is 14 residues. This chain's CDR3 is CASPSVEPNYGHTF. CDR3 bases: TGTGCCAGTCCCTCTGTAGAGCCGAACTATGGCCACACCTTC.

This clonotype was seen ten or more times. The chain joins TRBV11-2 to TRBJ1-1; possibly TRBD1 for D (6 bases). Trimming left V 8 bases short and J 8 bases short, with 12 bases between. The CDR3 has 11 residues. From germline, CDR1 is SGHAT and CDR2 FQNNGV. CDR3 in amino acids: CASGQTGEAFF. The CDR3 region has the DNA TGTGCCAGCGGCCAAACAGGGGAAGCTTTCTTT.

This sequence joins TRBV30 and TRBJ2-5, with 8 bases lining up with TRBD1. V trimming: 0 bases; J trimming: 7 bases; junction bases outside the gene matches: 4. Per the germline V gene, CDR1 is GTSNPN and CDR2 is SVGIG (reference sequence). The CDR3 contains 13 residues. The CDR3 spells CAWSVQGAGTQYF. The CDR3 DNA reads as TGTGCCTGGAGTGTTCAGGGGGCGGGGACCCAGTACTTC. Full variable domain (rest looked up from reference TRBV30 and TRBJ2-5): SQTIHQWPATLVQPVGSPLSLECTVEGTSNPNLYWYRQAAGRGLQLLFYSVGIGQISSEVPQNLSASRPQDRQFILSSKKLLLSDSGFYLCAWSVQGAGTQYFGPGTRLLVL.

This chain uses TRBV12-3 or TRBV12-4 with TRBJ2-7, with D tentatively TRBD1 (5 bases). The CDR3 loop spans 14 amino acids. V was shortened by 6 bases and J by 2 bases, with 14 bases between the two germline ends. The CDR3 region is CASSWVDSTYEQYF. CDR3 DNA sequence: TGTGCCAGCAGCTGGGTAGACAGCACCTACGAGCAGTACTTC.

This clonotype appeared a few times. This chain uses TRBV20-1 with TRBJ2-5; 7 bases map to TRBD2. The V segment lost 0 bases and the J segment 4 bases; nucleotides outside the gene matches: 2. The CDR3 loop spans 13 amino acids. Germline loops: CDR1 DFQATT, CDR2 SNEGSKA (reference sequence). As DNA, the CDR3 is TGCAGTGCTAGAGATGGGAGGGGAGAGACCCAGTACTTC. The encoded protein is CSARDGRGETQYF.

This chain joins TRBV18 and TRBJ1-3; D not resolved. V gave up 0 bases and J gave up 3 bases, with 9 bases separating them. This CDR3 has 15 amino acids. The germline V gene encodes CDR1 KGHSH and CDR2 LQKENI. Here the CDR3 reads CASSPPSQIGNTIYF. CDR3 DNA sequence: TGTGCCAGCTCACCACCGTCCCAAATTGGAAACACCATATATTTT.

This clonotype has just a few counts. The chain links TRBV28 to TRBJ2-5; 7 bases map to TRBD1. The CDR3 covers 14 residues. The germline gives CDR1 MDHEN, CDR2 SYDVKM. V gave up 6 bases and J gave up 7 bases; unmatched junction bases: 11. As DNA, the CDR3 is TGTGCCAGCAGCAGAAGACAGGGTTGGGGGACCCAGTACTTC. Its translation is CASSRRQGWGTQYF. The full variable domain, completed using reference TRBV28 and TRBJ2-5, is DVKVTQSSRYLVKRTGEKVFLECVQDMDHENMFWYRQDPGLGLRLIYFSYDVKMKEKGDIPEGYSVSREKKERFSLILESASTNQTSMYLCASSRRQGWGTQYFGPGTRLLVL.

The chain carries TRBV3-1 and TRBJ2-7; D unresolved. Trimming left V 5 bases short and J 5 bases short, with 13 bases between. Germline values: CDR1 LGHDT, CDR2 YNNKEL (reference sequence). This CDR3 contains 13 residues. The chain's CDR3 is CASSYGVGHEQYF. DNA of the CDR3: TGTGCCAGCAGCTACGGAGTAGGGCACGAGCAGTACTTC.

As for this clonotype: A much larger clonotype is one base distant, so this may be a read error. This chain connects TRBV24-1 to TRBJ2-5, with D uncertain. Trimming stripped 5 bases from V and 7 bases from J, with 10 bases between. CDR3 length equals 12 residues. Germline-derived CDR1 and CDR2 are KGHDR and SFDVKD. For the CDR3, the DNA is TGTGCCACCAGTGGAGATAGTGGGACCCAGTACTTC. It yields the protein CATSGDSGTQYF.

This clonotype appeared a few times. This rearrangement joins TRBV6-1 to TRBJ1-2; D not resolved. Germline assignment: CDR1 MNHNS and CDR2 SASEGT. The CDR3 covers 14 residues. V was clipped by 5 bases and J by 8 bases, with 18 bases between them. The CDR3 loop is CASSLTGSPSGYTF. The CDR3 DNA sequence: TGTGCCAGCAGTCTTACGGGCTCCCCTAGCGGCTACACCTTC.

The sample holds many counts of this clonotype. The V gene is TRBV6-5, the J gene TRBJ1-2, with a tentative D call TRBD1 (5 bases). This CDR3 spans 14 amino acids. The V gene's germline CDR1 is MNHEY and CDR2 SVGAGI. V was cut by 0 bases and J by 3 bases, with 8 bases left in between. The CDR3 DNA reads as TGTGCCAGCAGTTACTCGCCGGGGGACTATGGCTACACCTTC. Protein: CASSYSPGDYGYTF.

This clonotype was found many times. The rearrangement uses TRBV2 and TRBJ1-5, with D perhaps matching TRBD1 (6 bases). This CDR3 region has 13 residues. V lost 8 bases to trimming and J lost 3 bases, with 11 bases between them. Germline V lookup: CDR1 SNHLY, CDR2 FYNNEI. CDR3 residues: CASGGQPNQPQHF. CDR3 DNA: TGTGCCAGCGGTGGACAGCCCAATCAGCCCCAGCATTTT.

This clonotype was picked up a small number of times. This rearrangement joins TRBV29-1 to TRBJ1-2, with 8 positions matching TRBD1. Germline V lookup: CDR1 SQVTM, CDR2 ANQGSEA. V was clipped by 3 bases and J by 6 bases; unmatched bases: 6. The CDR3 contains 13 residues. CDR3 bases: TGCAGCGTTGAGGGGCAGGGGGCGGATGGCTACACCTTC. Protein sequence: CSVEGQGADGYTF.

This chain uses TRBV11-2 with TRBJ2-4, with D possibly being TRBD1 or TRBD2 (6 bases each). From germline, CDR1 is SGHAT and CDR2 FQNNGV. This CDR3 spans 16 amino acids. Trimming took 1 base from V and 0 from J, leaving 10 bases between them. CDR3 region: CASSLVGGIAKNIQYF. The CDR3 DNA is TGTGCCAGCAGCTTAGTAGGGGGGATAGCCAAAAACATTCAGTACTTC.

This clonotype was observed many times. V usage is TRBV12-3 or TRBV12-4 and J usage is TRBJ1-1; possible D gene TRBD1, 6 bases. CDR3 length: 12 residues. The V and J ends lost 5 bases and 10 bases respectively, with 14 bases between them. CDR3 in DNA: TGTGCCAGCAGTGGTCCGGGGGCACGAGCTTTCTTT. Its translation is CASSGPGARAFF.

There are many counts of this clonotype. This sequence joins TRBV28 and TRBJ2-5; the D gene is possibly TRBD1 (6 bases). In germline, CDR1 is MDHEN, CDR2 SYDVKM. The germline V and J ends were trimmed by 4 bases and 1 base, with 13 bases remaining between them. The CDR3 consists of 15 residues. The CDR3 region has the DNA TGTGCCAGCAGTTCTCAACAGGGTTTCCAAGAGACCCAGTACTTC. Residues: CASSSQQGFQETQYF.

This clonotype was observed a handful of times. The V call is TRBV10-3, the J call TRBJ1-6; no definite D call. The CDR3 has 15 amino acids. Germline values: CDR1 ENHRY, CDR2 SYGVKD. V lost 3 bases, J lost 6 bases, and 12 bases lay in between. CDR3 region: CAISEIDTPNSPLHF. CDR3 coding DNA: TGTGCCATCAGTGAAATCGACACACCTAATTCACCCCTCCACTTT.

The chain carries TRBV29-1 and TRBJ1-4; tentative D call: TRBD1 (5 bases). Germline CDR1 reads SQVTM; CDR2 reads ANQGSEA. V was shortened by 6 bases and J by 12 bases, with 23 bases between the two germline ends. The CDR3 extends over 14 amino acids. CDR3 DNA sequence: TGCAGCGTCACCTTATCGCGGCCGGGGGAAGAACTGTTTTTT. It is translated as CSVTLSRPGEELFF.

This clonotype was seen a few times. The chain links TRBV30 to TRBJ2-7; D call uncertain. This CDR3 contains 11 residues. Trimming took off 3 bases at V and 2 bases at J, with 5 bases between the two ends. The germline V gene has CDR1 GTSNPN and CDR2 SVGIG (reference sequence). The CDR3 here is CAWRVAYEQYF. CDR3 bases: TGTGCCTGGAGGGTCGCCTACGAGCAGTACTTC. Together with reference TRBV30 and TRBJ2-7, the CDR3 gives the full variable domain: SQTIHQWPATLVQPVGSPLSLECTVEGTSNPNLYWYRQAAGRGLQLLFYSVGIGQISSEVPQNLSASRPQDRQFILSSKKLLLSDSGFYLCAWRVAYEQYFGPGTRLTVT.

The chain joins TRBV28 to TRBJ1-2; perhaps TRBD1 as D (6 bases). Trimming removed 5 bases at V and 1 base at J, with 17 bases between. Germline lookup yields CDR1 MDHEN and CDR2 SYDVKM. This CDR3 is built from 16 residues. The CDR3 sequence is CASSGGDTILNYGYTF. CDR3 DNA sequence: TGTGCCAGCAGTGGTGGGGACACTATTCTTAACTATGGCTACACCTTC.

The J gene is TRBJ2-2, the V gene TRBV7-3; D remains unclear. V was shortened by 0 bases and J by 7 bases, with 3 bases between the two germline ends. The CDR3 is 12 residues long. Germline-derived CDR1 and CDR2 are SGHTA and FQGTGA. In DNA, the CDR3 is TGTGCCAGCAGCTTAACCGACGGGGAGCTGTTTTTT. It translates to CASSLTDGELFF.

This chain connects TRBV5-6 to TRBJ1-1; TRBD1 might be the D (6 bases). There are 17 residues in the CDR3. CDR1 SGHDT and CDR2 YYEEEE come from the germline V gene. With 0 bases removed from V and 1 base from J, the gap between germline ends came to 16 bases. The CDR3 region is CASSLVQMGAPNTEAFF. Written as DNA, the CDR3 is TGTGCCAGCAGCTTGGTCCAGATGGGGGCCCCGAACACTGAAGCTTTCTTT.

This sequence joins TRBV27 and TRBJ2-2, with D unresolved. This CDR3 has 13 amino acids. Germline lookup yields CDR1 MNHEY and CDR2 SMNVEV (reference sequence). The V end was cut by 3 bases, the J end by 7 bases, with 9 bases between. The chain's CDR3 is CASSFGSHGELFF. The CDR3 DNA follows: TGTGCCAGCAGTTTCGGTTCTCACGGGGAGCTGTTTTTT.

The chain joins TRBV10-3 to TRBJ1-1, with D unresolved. The CDR3 covers 15 residues. Trimming took 0 bases from V and 0 from J, leaving 8 bases between them. Germline-derived CDR1 and CDR2 are ENHRY and SYGVKD. The CDR3 loop reads CAISESNSLNTEAFF. CDR3 DNA: TGTGCCATCAGTGAGTCGAACTCTTTGAACACTGAAGCTTTCTTT.

This clonotype was counted between two and nine times. V usage is TRBV28 and J usage is TRBJ2-3; D could derive from TRBD1 or TRBD2 (6 bases each). This CDR3 comprises 20 residues. Germline assignment: CDR1 MDHEN and CDR2 SYDVKM. V was shortened by 2 bases and J by 5 bases, with 29 bases between the two germline ends. The CDR3 here is CASSLGWGAMGFTFVDTQYF. As DNA, the CDR3 is TGTGCCAGCAGTTTAGGCTGGGGGGCGATGGGCTTCACGTTTGTAGATACGCAGTATTTT.